The rows below give T cell receptor beta chains drawn from one sample of a study of T cell changes during pregnancy in multiple sclerosis. Sequencing used immunoSEQ multiplex PCR; TCRdb keeps in-frame clones, though not all of them. This sample has about 71,000 clones, with around nine tenths found just once. Sequences were derived from peripheral blood, sampled in the third trimester of pregnancy. These receptors all come from a female donor with multiple sclerosis, enrolled in a pregnancy study. CDR3s include the opening cysteine and the closing phenylalanine or tryptophan. D genes are given only for firm matches. The size of a clone is reported for some rows only, either as once, few or many, or as a class for expanded clones.

J gene | V gene | D gene | clone size | CDR3 DNA | CDR3 protein
TRBJ2-7 | TRBV4-1 | TRBD2 | . | TGCGCCAGCAGCCAAGATCCAGCGGGGTCTTCTTACGAGCAGTACTTC | CASSQDPAGSSYEQYF
TRBJ2-3 | TRBV7-9 | TRBD2 | . | TGTGCCAGTAGACTAGCGGGAGGTCCGACAGATACGCAGTATTTT | CASRLAGGPTDTQYF
TRBJ1-1 | TRBV6-5 | TRBD1 | once | TGTGCCGGACGACAGGGGCTGAACACTGAAGCTTTCTTT | CAGRQGLNTEAFF
TRBJ1-1 | TRBV28 | . | . | TGTGCCAGCAGTTTTGGGGGCCGGAACACTGAAGCTTTCTTT | CASSFGGRNTEAFF
TRBJ2-3 | TRBV7-9 | . | . | TGTGCCAGCAGCTTGAGTTCCCTCAACACAGATACGCAGTATTTT | CASSLSSLNTDTQYF
TRBJ1-5 | TRBV4-1 | TRBD1 | . | TGCGCCAGCAGCGATCGACAGGGTTATCAGCCCCAGCATTTT | CASSDRQGYQPQHF
TRBJ2-7 | TRBV4-1 | TRBD2 | . | TGCGCCAGCAGCCCCCTAGGAGCGGGAGTCAACGAGCAGTACTTC | CASSPLGAGVNEQYF
TRBJ2-1 | TRBV19 | TRBD2 | . | TGTGCCAGTAGTACGTCCGGGACTAGCGGGACGGGTGAGCAGTTCTTC | CASSTSGTSGTGEQFF
TRBJ1-2 | TRBV28 | . | . | TGTGCCAGCAGTCTATACCGGGACACCAACTATGGCTACACCTTC | CASSLYRDTNYGYTF
TRBJ1-5 | TRBV5-1 | . | . | TGCGCCAGCAGCCTGGACGGAGTAAATCAGCCCCAGCATTTT | CASSLDGVNQPQHF
TRBJ2-2 | TRBV2 | TRBD2 | . | TGTGCCAGCAGCGTGACTAGCGGGAGTTCCGGGGAGCTGTTTTTT | CASSVTSGSSGELFF
TRBJ1-1 | TRBV10-1 | TRBD1 | once | TGCGCCAGCAGCGACAGGGGATACACTGAAGCTTTCTTT | CASSDRGYTEAFF
TRBJ2-1 | TRBV7-3 | TRBD2 | . | TGTGCCAGCAGCCCGCGGACGGGGGGGAGGGCCGAGGTGGTAGTCAATGAGCAGTTCTTC | CASSPRTGGRAEVVVNEQFF
TRBJ2-1 | TRBV19 | TRBD2 | . | TGTGCCAGTAGTATAAACGAGGTAGCGGGAATATACTCCTACAATGAGCAGTTCTTC | CASSINEVAGIYSYNEQFF
TRBJ2-3 | TRBV5-1 | TRBD2 | once | TGCGCCAGCAGCTTGAGGACTAGCGGGAAGTCAGATACGCAGTATTTT | CASSLRTSGKSDTQYF
TRBJ2-5 | TRBV19 | . | . | TGTGCCAGTAGTAGGGGACTTCAAGAGACCCAGTACTTC | CASSRGLQETQYF
TRBJ2-7 | TRBV5-4 | . | . | TGTGCCAGCAGCTTGGACCGGGACTCAAGAGTTTACGAGCAGTACTTC | CASSLDRDSRVYEQYF